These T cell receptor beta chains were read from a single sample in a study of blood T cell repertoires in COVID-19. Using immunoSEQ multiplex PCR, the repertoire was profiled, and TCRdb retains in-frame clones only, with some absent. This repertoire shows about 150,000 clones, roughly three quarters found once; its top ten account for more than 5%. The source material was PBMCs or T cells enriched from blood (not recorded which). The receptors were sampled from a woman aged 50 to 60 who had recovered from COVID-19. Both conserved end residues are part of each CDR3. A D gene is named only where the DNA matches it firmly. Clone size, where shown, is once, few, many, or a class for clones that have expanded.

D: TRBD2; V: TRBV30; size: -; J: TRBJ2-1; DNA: TGTGCCTGGAGGCGAAGCGGGGGGCACAATGAGCAGTTCTTC; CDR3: CAWRRSGGHNEQFF
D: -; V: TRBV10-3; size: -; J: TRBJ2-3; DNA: TGTGCCATCAGTGAGGTGGGCAACACAGATACGCAGTATTTT; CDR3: CAISEVGNTDTQYF
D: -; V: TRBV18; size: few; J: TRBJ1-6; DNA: TGTGCCAGCTCTCCCGCTCCCGGAGACTCCTCACCCCTCCACTTT; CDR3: CASSPAPGDSSPLHF
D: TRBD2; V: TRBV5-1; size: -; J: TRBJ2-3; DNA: TGCGCCAGCAGCTTGAGCGGGGAAAGCACAGATACGCAGTATTTT; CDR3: CASSLSGESTDTQYF
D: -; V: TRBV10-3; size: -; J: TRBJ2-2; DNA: TGTGCCATCAGGGACTTCGCTGCGAACACCGGGGAGCTGTTTTTT; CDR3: CAIRDFAANTGELFF
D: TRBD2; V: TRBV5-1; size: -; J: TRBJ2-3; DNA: TGCGCCAGCAGCTCTAGCGGGGGGCGGGGAGATACGCAGTATTTT; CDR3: CASSSSGGRGDTQYF
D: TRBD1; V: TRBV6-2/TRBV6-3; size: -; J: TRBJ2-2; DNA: TGTGCCAGCAGGCCTTCGACAGGGCGGACGGGCGGGGAGCTGTTTTTT; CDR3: CASRPSTGRTGGELFF
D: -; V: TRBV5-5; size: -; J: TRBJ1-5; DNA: TGTGCCAGCAGTCTAAATTTTAATAGCAATCAGCCCCAGCATTTT; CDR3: CASSLNFNSNQPQHF
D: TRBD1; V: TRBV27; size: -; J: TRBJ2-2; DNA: TGTGCCAGCAGTTCCGCCGGGACAGGGGGCGCGGGACTAAGAAACGGGGAGCTGTTTTTT; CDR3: CASSSAGTGGAGLRNGELFF
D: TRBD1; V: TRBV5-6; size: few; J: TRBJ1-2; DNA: TGTGCCAGCAGTAAACAGGGGATCTCCTATGGCTACACCTTC; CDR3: CASSKQGISYGYTF
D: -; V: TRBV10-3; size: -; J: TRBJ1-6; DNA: TGTGCCATCAGTGAGGGCGGTTTATCACCCCTCCACTTT; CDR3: CAISEGGLSPLHF
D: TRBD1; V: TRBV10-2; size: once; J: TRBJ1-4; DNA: TGCGCCAGCAGTTCGAGAGACAGGGCAACTAATGAAAAACTGTTTTTT; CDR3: CASSSRDRATNEKLFF
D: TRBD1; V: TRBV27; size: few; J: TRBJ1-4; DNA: TGTGCCAGCAGTAAGGGGGCTGCAACTAATGAAAAACTGTTTTTT; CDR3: CASSKGAATNEKLFF
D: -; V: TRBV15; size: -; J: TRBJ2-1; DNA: TGTGCCACCAGCAGTTCTGTAGGTAGCGGTGTAAATGAGCAGTTCTTC; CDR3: CATSSSVGSGVNEQFF
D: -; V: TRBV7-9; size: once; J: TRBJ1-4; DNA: TGTGCCAGCAGCTTAGTCGGGGGGTTCGCAAAACTGTTTTTT; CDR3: CASSLVGGFAKLFF